The T cell receptor beta chain described here comes from a study of CD8 T cells in Susac syndrome. Random hexamers served to reverse transcribe roughly 0.45 to 1 ug RNA. A single record per CDR3 protein comes from TCRdb applying MiXCR to the immunoSEQ multiplex PCR reads. The sample records 330,000 or so distinct CDR3 sequences, around 89% being singletons. The source is a human donor with multiple sclerosis. Source material: CD8+ T cells from PBMCs.

CDR3 protein: CASSLGLGGPHGEAFF. Here the CDR3 DNA reads TGTGCCAGCAGCTTGGGTTTAGGGGGCCCACATGGTGAAGCTTTCTTT. The chain combines TRBV7-3 with TRBJ1-1; TRBD1 agrees at 7 bases. The germline CDR1 and CDR2 sequences are SGHTA and FQGTGA. There are 16 residues in the CDR3. V shed 3 bases and J 7 bases; nucleotides not matched to a gene: 14.